The sequence of this T cell receptor beta chain was determined in a study of type 1 regulatory T cells. Study in general: This in vitro CD4 product, T-allo10, is enriched for Tr1 cells and alloantigen-specific.

TCRdb re-analysed the reads in MiXCR, keeping a single row per CDR3 protein. The sample lists approximately 43,000 distinct CDR3 sequences, over 9% occurring once. Notes on the study in general: Compared with non-type 1 regulatory T cells, type 1 regulatory T cells showed a more restricted TCR repertoire.

Per germline, CDR1 LGHDT and CDR2 YNNKEL (reference sequence). The CDR3 has 13 residues. V was pared by 4 bases and J by 4 bases, with 8 bases between. This clonotype was recorded at least ten times. What it binds is not known. This rearrangement joins TRBV3-1 to TRBJ2-4; D remains ambiguous. The receptor was isolated from a human donor in good health. Material: cultured non-Tr1 T cells, either the whole culture or a sorted T cell fraction (not recorded which). The CDR3 reads CASSPGRKNIQYF. CDR3 nucleotides: TGTGCCAGCAGCCCTGGGCGGAAAAACATTCAGTACTTC. The full variable domain, rest sourced from reference TRBV3-1 and TRBJ2-4, is DTAVSQTPKYLVTQMGNDKSIKCEQNLGHDTMYWYKQDSKKFLKIMFSYNNKELIINETVPNRFSPKSPDKAHLNLHINSLELGDSAVYFCASSPGRKNIQYFGAGTRLSVL.